This T cell receptor beta chain was identified in a study of T cells in Graves' hyperthyroidism and ophthalmopathy. Study-level findings and limits: By a 13 V-J model, ophthalmopathy was set apart from stable hyperthyroidism. Expanded thyroid clonotypes (above 0.001) were mostly also found in blood.

What was amplified from RNA transcripts were TCR beta CDR3 regions. RT-PCR in the first round (using the HTBI primer set) targeted the TCR CDR3. One entry per CDR3 protein, called by TCRdb with MiXCR from the multiplex PCR reads. The sample contains approximately 400,000 distinct CDR3 sequences, about 15% of which appear only once. V shed 1 base and J shed 3 bases, with 16 bases lying between them. In germline, CDR1 is MGHRA, CDR2 YSYEKL. The CDR3 totals 16 residues. This clonotype was counted a few times. The antigen is undetermined. The study defined stable Graves' hyperthyroidism as no ophthalmopathy progression within 18 months. The patients, who ranged from 18 to 65 in age, presented with newly diagnosed hyperthyroidism lasting under 2 months.

This TCR was sampled from a woman in her sixties with Graves' hyperthyroidism. Input material: blood. The chain combines TRBV4-1 with TRBJ2-7, with no clear D. The DNA for the CDR3 is TGCGCCAGCAGCCAAGTGTCAGTCAGTAAATTCTACGAGCAGTACTTC. Residues: CASSQVSVSKFYEQYF.